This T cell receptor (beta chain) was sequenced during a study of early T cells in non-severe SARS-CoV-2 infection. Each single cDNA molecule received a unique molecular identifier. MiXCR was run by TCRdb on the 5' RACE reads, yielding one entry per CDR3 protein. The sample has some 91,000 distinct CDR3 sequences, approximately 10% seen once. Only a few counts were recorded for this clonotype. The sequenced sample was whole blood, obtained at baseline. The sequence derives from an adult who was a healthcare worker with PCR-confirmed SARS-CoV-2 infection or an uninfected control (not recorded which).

CDR3 bases: TGCAGCGTCGGACAGGGTGATGGTCAGCCCCAGCATTTT. This gives the protein CSVGQGDGQPQHF. The genes are TRBV29-1 and TRBJ1-5, with TRBD1 identical over 8 bases. The ends lost 6 bases at V and 6 bases at J; junction bases unmatched: 7. The CDR3 totals 13 residues. CDR1 is SQVTM, CDR2 ANQGSEA, per germline.